Listed here are 3 T cell receptor beta chains from one sample, sequenced in a study of blood T cell repertoires in COVID-19. Some clones are missing from TCRdb's copy, which holds only in-frame ones; the method was immunoSEQ multiplex PCR. The repertoire holds fewer than 500,000 clones, with approximately 86% as singletons. The sequenced sample consisted of PBMCs or T cells enriched from blood (not recorded which). These receptors all come from a woman between 18 and 29 years old who had recovered from COVID-19.

The chain is built from TRBV2 and TRBJ2-1, with 8 bases aligning to TRBD2. The J segment lost 3 bases and the V segment lost 5 bases, leaving 6 bases of the junction unmatched. Germline V gives CDR1 SNHLY, CDR2 FYNNEI. The CDR3 loop spans 15 amino acids. The CDR3 sequence: CASSLIGGDYNEQFF. The CDR3 DNA sequence: TGTGCCAGCAGTCTGATCGGGGGGGACTACAATGAGCAGTTCTTC.

In DNA, the CDR3 is TGTGCCAGCAGCCCCCCGCCAGGCACTGAAGCTTTCTTT. Translating gives CASSPPPGTEAFF. The V gene is TRBV7-9, the J gene TRBJ1-1, with D hard to call. The CDR3 runs to 13 residues. Germline values: CDR1 SEHNR, CDR2 FQNEAQ (reference sequence). The germline V and J ends were trimmed by 5 bases and 4 bases, with 11 bases remaining between them.

This chain joins TRBV28 and TRBJ1-1; D perhaps matches TRBD1 (5 bases). Germline V lookup: CDR1 MDHEN, CDR2 SYDVKM. V lost 7 bases, J lost 11 bases, and 17 bases lay in between. This CDR3 contains 12 residues. DNA for the CDR3: TGTGCCAGCAACCCGGGGGGTCTAAGGGCTTTCTTT. As protein: CASNPGGLRAFF.